A single sample is the source of the 19 T cell receptor beta chains below, sequenced in a study of PD-1 blockade in mismatch repair-deficient tumors. Their recognized antigens are unknown. Time point given: roughly 9-day in vitro stimulation with candidate neoantigen peptide 5. TCRdb keeps only in-frame clones here, not all; method: immunoSEQ multiplex PCR. The sample consists of over 14,000 clones, about 84% of them appearing once. The source was cells cultured in vitro, collected from a patient treated with pembrolizumab. The receptors come from an adult with mismatch repair-deficient cancer.

This clone was recorded a few times. The rearrangement links TRBV5-6 to TRBJ1-2; weak D call: TRBD1 (5 bases). CDR3 length: 13 residues. V was pared by 0 bases and J by 3 bases, with 6 bases between. Per the germline V gene, CDR1 is SGHDT and CDR2 is YYEEEE. The CDR3 sequence: CASSLGQYYGYTF. The CDR3 coding sequence is TGTGCCAGCAGCTTGGGACAGTACTATGGCTACACCTTC.

The V call is TRBV6-5, the J call TRBJ2-7, with TRBD1 identical over 9 bases. CDR3 length equals 14 residues. Germline V gives CDR1 MNHEY, CDR2 SVGAGI. The trim removed 6 bases at V and 5 bases at J, leaving 8 bases unmatched. The CDR3 nucleotides are TGTGCCAGCAGCCAAAGTACAGGGGGCCACGAGCAGTACTTC. This gives the protein CASSQSTGGHEQYF.

This sequence joins TRBV18 and TRBJ2-1, with 7 bases lining up with TRBD2. The CDR3 length is 14 residues. The J segment lost 6 bases and the V segment lost 1 base, leaving 3 bases of the junction unmatched. Germline V gene lookup returns CDR1 KGHSH and CDR2 LQKENI. CDR3 coding DNA: TGTGCCAGCTCACCACTAGCGGGCCTCAATGAGCAGTTCTTC. Its protein product is CASSPLAGLNEQFF.

This clone showed up just once. The chain carries TRBV2 and TRBJ2-3; D may be TRBD1 or TRBD2 (5 bases each). The CDR3 has 14 residues. The V gene's germline CDR1 is SNHLY and CDR2 FYNNEI. The V and J ends lost 8 bases and 1 base respectively, with 13 bases between them. Here the CDR3 DNA reads TGTGCCAGCGGGGGAGAACAGGGCACAGATACGCAGTATTTT. Residues: CASGGEQGTDTQYF.

The V gene is TRBV19, the J gene TRBJ2-2; 7 nucleotides match TRBD2. The germline CDR1 and CDR2 sequences are LNHDA and SQIVND (reference sequence). The CDR3 sequence is 16 residues long. V dropped 3 bases and J dropped 5; count of bases not matched to a gene: 9. CDR3 loop: CASSISAGVKTGELFF. In nucleotides, the CDR3 is TGTGCCAGTAGTATTTCGGCGGGGGTTAAAACCGGGGAGCTGTTTTTT.

The V gene is TRBV29-1, the J gene TRBJ2-7; a weak D match, TRBD1 (6 bases). Germline-derived CDR1 and CDR2 are SQVTM and ANQGSEA. The V gene lost 6 bases and the J gene lost 5 bases, with 11 bases spanning the gap. The CDR3 loop spans 11 amino acids. CDR3 sequence reads: CSVAGVDEQYF. The CDR3 bases are TGCAGCGTCGCAGGGGTCGACGAGCAGTACTTC.

The chain recombines TRBV27 with TRBJ2-3, with a tentative D call TRBD2 (5 bases). Between the trimmed V and J ends, which lost 2 bases and 0 bases, there was a span of 9 bases. CDR3 length: 15 residues. In germline, CDR1 is MNHEY, CDR2 SMNVEV (reference sequence). The CDR3 DNA is TGTGCCAGCAGTTTACGGAGGACTAGCACAGATACGCAGTATTTT. The encoded protein is CASSLRRTSTDTQYF.

This clone was seen a few times. The chain is built from TRBV7-2 and TRBJ2-5, with D perhaps matching TRBD1 or TRBD2 (6 bases each). CDR3 length equals 14 residues. The V end was cut by 1 base, the J end by 3 bases, with 9 bases between. Germline CDR1 and CDR2: SGHTA and FQGNSA. The CDR3 is CASSLVRGEETQYF. The CDR3 DNA reads as TGTGCCAGCAGCTTAGTTAGGGGGGAAGAGACCCAGTACTTC.

This sequence joins TRBV28 and TRBJ1-3; D perhaps matches TRBD1 (6 bases). Per the germline V gene, CDR1 is MDHEN and CDR2 is SYDVKM. The CDR3 has 14 amino acids. V lost 5 bases, J lost 1 base, and 9 bases lay in between. The CDR3 loop reads CASSLGGSGNTIYF. The CDR3, as DNA: TGTGCCAGCAGTCTAGGGGGGTCTGGAAACACCATATATTTT.

This clone was observed a single time. The chain uses TRBV7-9 and TRBJ2-1; TRBD2 agrees at 10 bases. The CDR3 runs to 15 residues. The J segment lost 8 bases and the V segment lost 2 bases, leaving 6 bases of the junction unmatched. Germline V CDR1 and CDR2: SEHNR, FQNEAQ (reference sequence). This chain's CDR3 is CASSLLTSGADEQFF. The CDR3 coding sequence is TGTGCCAGCAGCTTACTCACTAGCGGGGCCGATGAGCAGTTCTTC.

This clone was seen only once. V is TRBV5-1 and J is TRBJ2-2; D gene ambiguous. This CDR3 contains 12 residues. V dropped 3 bases and J dropped 11 bases, with 11 bases sitting between them. From germline, CDR1 is SGHRS and CDR2 YFSETQ. The DNA for the CDR3 is TGCGCCAGCAGCTCCCTCCAACCCGAGCTGTTTTTT. It is translated as CASSSLQPELFF.

This clone was counted only a few times. V usage is TRBV6-1 and J usage is TRBJ2-7; D may correspond to TRBD1 or TRBD2 (5 bases each). The length of the CDR3 is 14 residues. Germline CDR1 is MNHNS and CDR2 is SASEGT. Between the trimmed V and J ends, which lost 5 bases and 2 bases, there was a span of 13 bases. The DNA of the CDR3 is TGTGCCAGCAGTTCCGGGACGGGAACCTACGAGCAGTACTTC. It translates to CASSSGTGTYEQYF.

The chain carries TRBV28 and TRBJ2-7; D may be TRBD2 (6 bases). This CDR3 contains 13 residues. Germline V gene lookup returns CDR1 MDHEN and CDR2 SYDVKM. This CDR3 is CALNSGPSYEQYF. CDR3 coding DNA: TGTGCACTCAATAGCGGTCCCTCCTACGAGCAGTACTTC.

The gene calls are TRBV11-3 and TRBJ2-5; D may be TRBD1 or TRBD2 (5 bases each). V shed 5 bases and J shed 7 bases, with 11 bases lying between them. The CDR3 runs to 12 residues. From germline, CDR1 is SGHNT and CDR2 YENEEA. In DNA form, the CDR3 reads TGTGCCAGCAGCCACGGGGCCGGGACCCAGTACTTC. Its translation is CASSHGAGTQYF.

The chain carries TRBV30 and TRBJ1-1; D remains ambiguous. The CDR3 length is 14 residues. V lost 4 bases and J 0 bases, leaving 12 bases between the germline ends. Germline loops: CDR1 GTSNPN, CDR2 SVGIG (reference sequence). The DNA for the CDR3 is TGTGCCTGGAAGATTTCGGACTTGAACACTGAAGCTTTCTTT. Translating it yields CAWKISDLNTEAFF.

CDR3 in DNA: TGTGCCATCAGTGACATAGCGGGACCCACAGATACGCAGTATTTT. Its translation is CAISDIAGPTDTQYF. The rearrangement links TRBV10-3 to TRBJ2-3, with TRBD2 matching 8 bases. With V trimmed by 3 bases and J by 2 bases, 4 bases remained unmatched. This CDR3 comprises 15 residues. Germline CDR1 is ENHRY and CDR2 is SYGVKD.

The rearrangement uses TRBV5-4 and TRBJ2-3; TRBD2 might be the D (5 bases). V shed 4 bases and J shed 0 bases, with 15 bases lying between them. The CDR3 has 16 residues. The V gene's germline CDR1 is SGHNT and CDR2 YYREEE (reference sequence). The DNA of the CDR3 is TGTGCCAGCAGCCCCGACCTAGGACTGAGCACAGATACGCAGTATTTT. Translating it yields CASSPDLGLSTDTQYF.

The chain links TRBV5-1 to TRBJ1-3; no clear D gene. The CDR3 has 13 residues. Germline assignment: CDR1 SGHRS and CDR2 YFSETQ. V lost 3 bases and J lost 2, with 6 bases in between. In DNA form, the CDR3 reads TGCGCCAGCAGCTCCGCTGCTGGAAACACCATATATTTT. This sequence encodes CASSSAAGNTIYF.

The rearrangement links TRBV6-4 to TRBJ2-3, with TRBD2 identical over 12 bases. V lost 6 bases and J lost 3; bases outside the gene matches: 1. The germline gives CDR1 MRHNA, CDR2 SNTAGT. This CDR3 is built from 14 residues. CDR3 sequence (DNA): TGTGCCAGCAGCCTAGCGGGAGGGACAGATACGCAGTATTTT. Encoded protein: CASSLAGGTDTQYF.